The source of this T cell receptor beta chain is a study of Graves' ophthalmopathy and Graves' hyperthyroidism. Regarding the study as a whole: Blood contained most expanded thyroid clonotypes exceeding 0.001 frequency. Both an approximately 68% sensitivity and a roughly 75% specificity characterized the model's predictions of ophthalmopathy progression. Using a 13-signature model, the authors split ophthalmopathy from stable hyperthyroidism, with about 90% sensitivity and about 80% specificity.

Amplification of the TCR beta CDR3 regions used RNA transcripts (as template). First-round RT-PCR employed HTBI primers, with a second-round multiplex PCR after it. Each CDR3 protein gets one entry after TCRdb re-called the multiplex PCR reads with MiXCR. The sample carries 650,000 to 900,000 distinct CDR3 sequences, around 40% recorded once. The starting material, approximately 9.7 ml of fresh peripheral blood, provided the PBMCs. As for this clonotype: Its antigen is not identified.

The clonotype originates from an adult man with Graves' ophthalmopathy. Specimen: peripheral blood.

The CDR3 protein is CASSSTGTLQETQYF. Written as DNA, the CDR3 is TGTGCCAGCAGTTCCACCGGGACTCTCCAAGAGACCCAGTACTTC. This chain links TRBV7-3 with TRBJ2-5; tentative D call: TRBD2 (6 bases). Germline assignment: CDR1 SGHTA and CDR2 FQGTGA. With 6 bases removed from V and 1 base from J, the gap between germline ends came to 15 bases. The CDR3 is made up of 15 amino acids.